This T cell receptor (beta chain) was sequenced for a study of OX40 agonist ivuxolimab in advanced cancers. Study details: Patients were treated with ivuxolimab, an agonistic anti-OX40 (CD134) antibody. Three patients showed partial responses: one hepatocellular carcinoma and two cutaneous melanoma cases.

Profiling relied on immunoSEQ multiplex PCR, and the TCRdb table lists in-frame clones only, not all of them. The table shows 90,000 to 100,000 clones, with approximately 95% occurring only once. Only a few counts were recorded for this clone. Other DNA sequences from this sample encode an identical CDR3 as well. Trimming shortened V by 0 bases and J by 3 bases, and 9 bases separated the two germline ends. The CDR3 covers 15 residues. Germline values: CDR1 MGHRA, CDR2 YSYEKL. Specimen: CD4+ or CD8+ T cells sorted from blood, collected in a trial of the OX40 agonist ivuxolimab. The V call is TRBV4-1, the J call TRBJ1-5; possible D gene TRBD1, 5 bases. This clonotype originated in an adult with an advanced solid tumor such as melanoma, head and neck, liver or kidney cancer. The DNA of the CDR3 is TGCGCCAGCAGCCAAGAGGGCAGGGCCAATCAGCCCCAGCATTTT. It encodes CASSQEGRANQPQHF.